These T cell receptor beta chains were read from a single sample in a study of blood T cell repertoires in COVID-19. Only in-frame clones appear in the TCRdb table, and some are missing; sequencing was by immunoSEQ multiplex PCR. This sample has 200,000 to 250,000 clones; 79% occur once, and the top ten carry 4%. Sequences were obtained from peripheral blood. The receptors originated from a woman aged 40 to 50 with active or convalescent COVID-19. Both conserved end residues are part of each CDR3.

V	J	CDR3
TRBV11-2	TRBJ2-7	CASSPAYEQYF
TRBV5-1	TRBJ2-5	CASTPGTPSQETQYF
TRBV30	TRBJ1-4	CAWGPGEKLFF
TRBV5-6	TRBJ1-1	CASSTGPVAFF
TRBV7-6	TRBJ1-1	CASSRSGNTEAFF
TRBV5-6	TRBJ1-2	CASSLEDRDWYGYTF
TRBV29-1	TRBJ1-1	CSVLAHVDGTEAFF
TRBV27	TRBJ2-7	CASSLSSGLLSLLTYEQYF
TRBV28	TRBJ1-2	CASRDGGDGYTF
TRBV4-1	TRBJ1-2	CASSQFNAGGAWGYTF
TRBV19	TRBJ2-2	CASSISGNTGELFF
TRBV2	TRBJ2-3	CASSDASGGAMADTQYF
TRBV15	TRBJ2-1	CATSRDRRTSVYNEQFF
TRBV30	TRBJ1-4	CAWSVQGGRMSEKLFF
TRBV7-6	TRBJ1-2	CASSLEAGSYGYTF
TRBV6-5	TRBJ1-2	CASSFQQGPYGYTF
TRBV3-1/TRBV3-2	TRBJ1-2	CASSQETTGGGYGYTF
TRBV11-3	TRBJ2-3	CASSSASRGTDTQYF
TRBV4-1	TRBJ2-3	CASSPRASGGFADTQYF
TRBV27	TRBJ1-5	CATVRGVRQPQHF
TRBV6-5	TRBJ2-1	CASRGGGQGYNEQFF
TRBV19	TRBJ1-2	CASRTTGTGGNGYTF
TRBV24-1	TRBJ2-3	CATSDFGLAGNTDTQYF
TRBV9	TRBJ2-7	CASSVQGQGAEEQYF
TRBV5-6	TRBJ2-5	CASSPQDPKQETQYF
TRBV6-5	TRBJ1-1	CASRRQGRVAEAFF
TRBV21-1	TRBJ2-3	CASIKTSGGADTQYF
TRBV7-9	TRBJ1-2	CASSRQGPNYGYTF
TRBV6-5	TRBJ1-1	CASTLGGGRTEAFF
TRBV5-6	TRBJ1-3	CASSRTDRGRLPGNTIYF
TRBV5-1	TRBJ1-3	CASRETGDHGNTIYF
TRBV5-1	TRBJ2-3	CASSLGGSGSTDTQYF
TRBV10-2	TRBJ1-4	CASSLGTGVGGEKLFF
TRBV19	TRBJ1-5	CASSMSRDDQPQHF
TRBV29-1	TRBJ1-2	CSVWTGGNYGYTF
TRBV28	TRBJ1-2	CASSPFGTGSWYGYTF
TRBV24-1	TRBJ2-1	CATSDPPGTSSNPYNEQFF
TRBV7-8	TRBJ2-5	CASTTPGQGAETQYF
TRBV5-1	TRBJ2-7	CASSWDSGGEQYF
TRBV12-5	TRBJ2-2	CASGLVLAGLNTGELFF
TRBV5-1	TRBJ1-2	CASSWGDGGYTF
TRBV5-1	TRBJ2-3	CASKVWSGTGGLTDTQYF
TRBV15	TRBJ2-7	CATSRAAGSYEQYF
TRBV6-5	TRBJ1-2	CASSPSADYGYTF
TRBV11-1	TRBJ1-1	CASSFPRDRVLAEAFF
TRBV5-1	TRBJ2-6	CASTFAGESSGANVLTF
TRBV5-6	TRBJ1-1	CASSPLTGENTEAFF
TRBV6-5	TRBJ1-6	CASSIQQGPLHF